What follows are 18 T cell receptor beta chains derived from one specimen sequenced in a study of cytomegalovirus exposure and HLA in healthy donors. Both 60 Vbeta primers and 13 Jbeta primers went into the PCR. The method was immunoSEQ multiplex PCR; TCRdb's version includes in-frame clones alone and lacks a portion of them. This table holds some 76,000 clones. The sample was PBMCs. These receptors originate from a man aged 35 to 55 in good health and CMV-seronegative.

CDR3 sequence (DNA): TGCGCCAGCAGCTTACTCCGGGAGGACACTGAAGCTTTCTTT. Its translation: CASSLLREDTEAFF. V gene TRBV5-1 combines with J gene TRBJ1-1; D is uncertain. CDR3 size: 14 residues. The ends were cut back, 2 bases at V and 3 bases at J, with 11 bases in the middle. Germline CDR1 SGHRS, CDR2 YFSETQ.

This sequence joins TRBV7-2 and TRBJ2-7; a weak D match, TRBD1 (6 bases). The CDR3 loop spans 12 amino acids. Germline V CDR1 and CDR2: SGHTA, FQGNSA. The V end was cut by 5 bases, the J end by 4 bases, with 9 bases between. This CDR3 reads CASSARGYEQYF. CDR3 sequence (DNA): TGTGCCAGCAGCGCCAGGGGATACGAGCAGTACTTC.

The rearrangement joins TRBV5-1 to TRBJ2-5, with TRBD2 matching 8 bases. The CDR3 length is 16 residues. The junction had 6 bases not matched to a gene; V was cut back by 0 bases and J by 2 bases. Germline V gene lookup returns CDR1 SGHRS and CDR2 YFSETQ. Here the CDR3 DNA reads TGCGCCAGCAGCTTGGTGGGTAGCGGGACTCAAGAGACCCAGTACTTC. The encoded protein is CASSLVGSGTQETQYF. Looking up the rest from reference TRBV5-1 and TRBJ2-5 gives the full variable domain: KAGVTQTPRYLIKTRGQQVTLSCSPISGHRSVSWYQQTPGQGLQFLFEYFSETQRNKGNFPGRFSGRQFSNSRSEMNVSTLELGDSALYLCASSLVGSGTQETQYFGPGTRLLVL.

This rearrangement joins TRBV4-1 to TRBJ2-5, with a possible D match to TRBD1 (6 bases). The CDR3 is 15 amino acids. The germline gives CDR1 MGHRA, CDR2 YSYEKL. Between the trimmed V and J ends, which lost 4 bases and 0 bases, there was a span of 12 bases. CDR3 nucleotide sequence: TGCGCCAGCAGCCCCCGGGACAACAACCAAGAGACCCAGTACTTC. Its translation: CASSPRDNNQETQYF.

The chain recombines TRBV5-4 with TRBJ2-1; 11 nucleotides align to TRBD2. Germline V gives CDR1 SGHNT, CDR2 YYREEE (reference sequence). The ends lost 4 bases at V and 5 bases at J; junction bases unmatched: 5. CDR3 length equals 15 residues. CDR3 sequence reads: CASSIGGLADNEQFF. In DNA, the CDR3 is TGTGCCAGCAGCATTGGGGGACTAGCGGACAATGAGCAGTTCTTC.

The genes are TRBV5-5 and TRBJ1-2, with 7 bases lining up with TRBD1. V lost 3 bases, J lost 3 bases, and 2 bases stayed unmatched. CDR1 is SGHKS and CDR2 is YYEKEE in the germline V gene (reference sequence). This CDR3 region has 13 residues. The CDR3 is CASSSTGDYGYTF. The CDR3 bases are TGTGCCAGCAGCTCAACAGGGGACTATGGCTACACCTTC. Drawing the rest from reference TRBV5-5 and TRBJ1-2, the complete variable domain is DAGVTQSPTHLIKTRGQQVTLRCSPISGHKSVSWYQQVLGQGPQFIFQYYEKEERGRGNFPDRFSARQFPNYSSELNVNALLLGDSALYLCASSSTGDYGYTFGSGTRLTVV.

CDR3 amino acids: CASSQQPRDRAYGYTF. The CDR3 coding sequence is TGCGCCAGCAGCCAACAACCCCGGGACAGAGCTTATGGCTACACCTTC. The rearrangement uses TRBV4-1 and TRBJ1-2; TRBD1 agrees at 7 bases. Germline V lookup: CDR1 MGHRA, CDR2 YSYEKL. Losses at the gene ends were 2 bases for V and 5 bases for J; bases not matched to a gene: 11. The CDR3 is made up of 16 amino acids.

The rearrangement joins TRBV5-4 to TRBJ2-2, with 9 positions matching TRBD1. The CDR3 totals 15 residues. The J segment lost 6 bases and the V segment lost 5 bases, leaving 8 bases of the junction unmatched. The germline CDR1 and CDR2 sequences are SGHNT and YYREEE (reference sequence). In DNA form, the CDR3 reads TGTGCCAGCAGGGGGGGACAGGGAGGCCCCGGGGAGCTGTTTTTT. This sequence encodes CASRGGQGGPGELFF.

The V and J genes are TRBV18 and TRBJ2-7; D not resolved. The CDR3 runs to 12 residues. V lost 2 bases, J lost 3 bases, and 5 bases lay in between. Germline lookup yields CDR1 KGHSH and CDR2 LQKENI. CDR3 sequence (DNA): TGTGCCAGCTCACCAACGGTCTACGAGCAGTACTTC. Amino acids: CASSPTVYEQYF.

The J gene is TRBJ1-1, the V gene TRBV5-1; TRBD1 agrees at 8 bases. The CDR3 is 15 amino acids. Germline assignment: CDR1 SGHRS and CDR2 YFSETQ. V trimming: 4 bases; J trimming: 11 bases; junction bases outside the gene matches: 16. CDR3 protein: CASSNPGGSGDLAFF. The DNA for the CDR3 is TGCGCCAGCAGCAACCCAGGGGGCTCGGGAGATTTGGCTTTCTTT.

The chain has TRBV2 and TRBJ1-6; D remains ambiguous. This CDR3 has 15 residues. With 6 bases removed from V and 8 bases from J, the gap between germline ends came to 17 bases. Germline loops: CDR1 SNHLY, CDR2 FYNNEI. CDR3 residues: CASSATSVGYSPLHF. As DNA, the CDR3 is TGTGCCAGCAGCGCGACCTCCGTCGGGTATTCACCCCTCCACTTT.

The genes are TRBV9 and TRBJ2-3; D is possibly TRBD1 (5 bases). Trimming stripped 1 base from V and 2 bases from J, with 11 bases between. CDR1 and CDR2 from the germline V gene are SGDLS and YYNGEE. This CDR3 is 15 amino acids long. In nucleotides, the CDR3 is TGTGCCAGCAGCGTACGGGCAGGGTCCACAGATACGCAGTATTTT. Amino acids: CASSVRAGSTDTQYF.

The rearrangement joins TRBV4-3 to TRBJ2-1; 8 bases map to TRBD1. V was pared by 2 bases and J by 5 bases, with 2 bases of the junction left unmatched. This CDR3 has 14 amino acids. CDR1 and CDR2 (germline): LGHNA, YSLEER. In nucleotides, the CDR3 is TGCGCCAGCAGCCAACAGGGACAGGACAATGAGCAGTTCTTC. Protein sequence: CASSQQGQDNEQFF.

The chain has TRBV9 and TRBJ1-3; D call uncertain. In germline, CDR1 is SGDLS, CDR2 YYNGEE. CDR3 size: 15 residues. Trimming shortened V by 0 bases and J by 2 bases, and 9 bases separated the two germline ends. This chain's CDR3 is CASSVGGAAGNTIYF. The DNA for the CDR3 is TGTGCCAGCAGCGTAGGCGGCGCCGCTGGAAACACCATATATTTT.

The chain links TRBV6-1 to TRBJ2-7; 7 bases map to TRBD2. V lost 4 bases, J lost 3 bases, and 6 bases stayed unmatched. The germline V gene has CDR1 MNHNS and CDR2 SASEGT. CDR3 length: 14 amino acids. CDR3 bases: TGTGCCAGCAGTGGCAGGGAGGGGTACTACGAGCAGTACTTC. This encodes CASSGREGYYEQYF.

The chain recombines TRBV13 with TRBJ1-6; 10 bases match TRBD1. The trim removed 2 bases at V and 9 bases at J, leaving 19 bases unmatched. Germline-derived CDR1 and CDR2 are PRHDT and FYEKMQ (reference sequence). The CDR3 is 20 residues long. CDR3 bases: TGTGCCAGCAGCTTATCGTTAGTATCGGGGACAGGGGCTGGTAGTTCACCCCTCCACTTT. Its translation is CASSLSLVSGTGAGSSPLHF. Drawing the rest from reference TRBV13 and TRBJ1-6, the complete variable domain is AAGVIQSPRHLIKEKRETATLKCYPIPRHDTVYWYQQGPGQDPQFLISFYEKMQSDKGSIPDRFSAQQFSDYHSELNMSSLELGDSALYFCASSLSLVSGTGAGSSPLHFGNGTRLTVT.

J is TRBJ2-1 and V is TRBV5-1, with 12 bases lining up with TRBD2. The CDR3 spans 16 residues. Losses at the gene ends were 2 bases for V and 6 bases for J; bases not matched to a gene: 6. The germline CDR1 and CDR2 sequences are SGHRS and YFSETQ. The DNA of the CDR3 is TGCGCCAGCAGCTTAGGACTAGCGGGGAGAGGCAATGAGCAGTTCTTC. This sequence encodes CASSLGLAGRGNEQFF.

J is TRBJ1-1 and V is TRBV4-3; D remains ambiguous. Germline CDR1 reads LGHNA; CDR2 reads YSLEER. The germline V and J ends were trimmed by 4 bases and 1 base, with 7 bases remaining between them. CDR3 length: 13 amino acids. CDR3 region: CASSRSGNTEAFF. The CDR3 DNA follows: TGCGCCAGCAGCCGTTCAGGGAACACTGAAGCTTTCTTT.